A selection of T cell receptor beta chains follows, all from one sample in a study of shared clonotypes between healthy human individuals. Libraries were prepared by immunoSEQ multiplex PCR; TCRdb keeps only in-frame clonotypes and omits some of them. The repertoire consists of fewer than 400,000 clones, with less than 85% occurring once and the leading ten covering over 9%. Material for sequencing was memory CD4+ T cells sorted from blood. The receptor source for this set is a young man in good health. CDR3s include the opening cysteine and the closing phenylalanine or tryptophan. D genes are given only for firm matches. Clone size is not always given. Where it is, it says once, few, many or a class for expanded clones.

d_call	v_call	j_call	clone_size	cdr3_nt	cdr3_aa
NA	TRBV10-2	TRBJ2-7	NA	TGCGCCAGCAGTGAGTCGAGGGCTAGTGCCTACGAGCAGTACTTC	CASSESRASAYEQYF
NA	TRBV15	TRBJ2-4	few	TGTGCCACCGGCGGCAGGGGCGACGCCAAAAACATTCAGTACTTC	CATGGRGDAKNIQYF
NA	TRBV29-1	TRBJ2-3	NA	TGCAGCGTCGAGGGGATACTCAGGGGAGCCACAGATACGCAGTATTTT	CSVEGILRGATDTQYF
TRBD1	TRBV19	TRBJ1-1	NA	TGTGCCAGTTCCGCCAGGACAGGGAGAAGACAAGCTTTCTTT	CASSARTGRRQAFF
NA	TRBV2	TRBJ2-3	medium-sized	TGTGCCAGCAGTGCTACACTGGACACAGATACGCAGTATTTT	CASSATLDTDTQYF
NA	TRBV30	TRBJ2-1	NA	TGTGCCTGGTCAATTATTTCGACTTACAATGAGCAGTTCTTC	CAWSIISTYNEQFF
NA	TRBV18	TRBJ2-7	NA	TGTGCCAGCTCACCAGCCCCTGGGGCCGAGCAGTACTTC	CASSPAPGAEQYF
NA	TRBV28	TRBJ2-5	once	TGTGCCAGCAGTCCCCGCAGGGTGGGAGAGACCCAGTACTTC	CASSPRRVGETQYF
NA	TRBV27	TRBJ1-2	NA	TGTGCCAGCAGGACGACAGGACCTCGTGGCACCTTC	CASRTTGPRGTF
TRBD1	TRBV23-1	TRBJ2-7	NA	TGCGCCAGCAGTCATTCCAGGGGGCATATCTACGAGCAGTACTTC	CASSHSRGHIYEQYF
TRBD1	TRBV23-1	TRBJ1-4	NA	TGCGCCAGCAGTCAAGGTTTCGGGACAGAGCCGGGTGAAAAACTGTTTTTT	CASSQGFGTEPGEKLFF
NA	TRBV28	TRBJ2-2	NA	TGTGCCAGCCGACGGACGATCACCGGGGAGCTGTTTTTT	CASRRTITGELFF
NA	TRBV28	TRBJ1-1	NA	TGTGCCAGCAGTCTAAACCCACTCCTGGGGCAAATGAACACTGAAGCTTTCTTT	CASSLNPLLGQMNTEAFF
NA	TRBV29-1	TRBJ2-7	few	TGCAGCGTTGACGCCCCTACGGACCTCGGGGGCGAGCAGTACTTC	CSVDAPTDLGGEQYF
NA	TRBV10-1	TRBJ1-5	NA	TGCGCCAGCAGTGCAGGGCGGGATCAGCCCCAGCATTTT	CASSAGRDQPQHF
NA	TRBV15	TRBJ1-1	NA	TGTGCCACCAGCAGATCACAGGGATTTACTGAAGCTTTCTTT	CATSRSQGFTEAFF
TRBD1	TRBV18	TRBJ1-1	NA	TGTGCCAGCTCACCACTCGGACAGGGTGGGAACACTGAAGCTTTCTTT	CASSPLGQGGNTEAFF
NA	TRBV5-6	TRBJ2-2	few	TGTGCCAGCAGCTTGCCCTTTACCGGATCAGGGGCCGGGGAGCTGTTTTTT	CASSLPFTGSGAGELFF
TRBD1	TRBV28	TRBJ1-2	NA	TGTGCCAGCAGTTTATTTGGGGGACAGGGACATGGCTACACCTTC	CASSLFGGQGHGYTF
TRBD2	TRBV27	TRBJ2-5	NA	TGTGCCAGCAGGGCGGCGGGAGTCGAGACCCAGTACTTC	CASRAAGVETQYF
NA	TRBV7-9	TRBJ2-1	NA	TGTGCCAGCACCTCAGCTGCTATCGGTGAGCAGTTCTTC	CASTSAAIGEQFF
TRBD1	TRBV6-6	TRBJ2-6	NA	TGTGCCAGCAGCGATACACAGGGGATTGGGGCCAACGTCCTGACTTTC	CASSDTQGIGANVLTF
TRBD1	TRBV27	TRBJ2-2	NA	TGTGCCAGTAGCCGGCAGGGGGCGCCCACCGGGGAGCTGTTTTTT	CASSRQGAPTGELFF
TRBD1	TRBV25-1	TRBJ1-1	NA	TGTGCCAGTTCCCATGCCTCCAGACAGGGGAGCAACACTGAAGCTTTCTTT	CASSHASRQGSNTEAFF
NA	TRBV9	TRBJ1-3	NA	TGTGCCAGCAGCCAAAATTCTGGAAACACCATATATTTT	CASSQNSGNTIYF
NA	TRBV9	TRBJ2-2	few	TGTGCCAGCAGCGTAGCGGGCACCGGGGAGCTGTTTTTT	CASSVAGTGELFF
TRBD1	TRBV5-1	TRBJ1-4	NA	TGCGCCAGCAGTAATTTCCGGGACAGGATGGGGGAAAAACTGTTTTTT	CASSNFRDRMGEKLFF